This T cell receptor beta chain was captured in a study of blood T cell repertoires in COVID-19 (dated by TCRdb to about 2020). About the full investigation: Samples from collaborators originated in the United States, Italy and Spain and spanned both the acute and convalescent phases of COVID-19. The prospective study material was composed of cDNA or gDNA derived from T cells, B-cell-depleted T cells, or PBMCs. Subjects who had been exposed to COVID-19, were actively infected with it, or had recovered from it provided the deeply sampled blood TCRbeta repertoires that made up the dataset. The repertoires were released in a freely available public database meant as a resource for research on the immune response to SARS-CoV-2. The samples were drawn from two sources: the first 160 participants of the ongoing ImmuneRACE study, and approximately 1,300 subjects contributed by 6 global collaborators. A de-identified subject ID, COVID-19 status, age in years and sex were almost always included in the sample metadata. HLA class I and class II types, where available, came from metadata supplied by the sample provider rather than from assay-based typing. What the study reported, not specific to this receptor: How much clinical and demographic metadata was included differed by source and by participant, and the metadata was provided uncurated.

As for this clone: The target of this receptor is not known. No base quality values were provided; no much bigger clone lies one nucleotide off.

Clipping removes 2 bases from V and 4 bases from J, with 7 as the unmatched junction base count. Including the terminal cysteine and phenylalanine, the CDR3 comprises 15 residues. Just CDR3 DNA is preserved here, 45 bases in frame from base 1. Reading the germline V gene gives CDR1 KGHSH and CDR2 LQKENI. Participants in the prospective study were aged about 18 to 95 years, lived in 20 to 25 United States geographic areas, and enrolled through a virtual design. In the prospective study, cohorts were assigned on the basis of participant-reported clinical history obtained from a screening survey and a study questionnaire. Recovered participants in ImmuneRACE Cohort 3 were defined by two consecutive negative NP/OP PCR tests, clearance by a healthcare professional, or resolution of symptoms. In the prospective study, whole blood, serum and a nasopharyngeal or oropharyngeal swab were collected from each participant by mobile phlebotomists. Prospective study participants could optionally give additional blood draws and questionnaires over an approximately 2-month period. Before DNA extraction, blood samples from the prospective study were shipped at room temperature or frozen.

TCRbeta CDR3 regions were amplified from genomic DNA using the immunoSEQ Assay, a bias-controlled multiplex PCR. In the paper's pipeline: The number of nucleated cells in each sample was estimated by amplification of reference gene primers within the assay. Sequence reads were collapsed and filtered to measure the absolute abundance of every unique TCRbeta CDR3 rearrangement. For each sample, productive Simpson clonality was calculated by taking the square root of Simpson's diversity index across productive rearrangements. What TCRdb holds here is the immuneACCESS table cut down to in-frame rearrangements. Part of the clones is not present; checked against another copy, under half of the missing clones reflect an unresolved V gene, and the others are unexplained. For V, J and clone size, that table is used; D and trimming come from the DNA. The sample includes approximately 450,000 clones, with more than 80% observed a single time. Of the sample, 1% to 1.3% falls within the top ten clones.

This chain joins TRBV18 to TRBJ1-1; TRBD1 agrees with 7 junctional bases. The TCR originated in a man younger than 40 who had recovered from COVID-19. Input material: PBMCs or T cells enriched from blood (not recorded which). The CDR3 region reads CASSPYRGSGTEAFF. The DNA sequence is given as TGTGCCAGCTCACCATACAGGGGAAGCGGCACTGAAGCTTTCTTT.